A selection of T cell receptor beta chains follows, all from one sample in a study of blood T cell repertoires in COVID-19. The repertoire was sequenced with immunoSEQ multiplex PCR; TCRdb's copy has only in-frame clones and lacks some. The sample carries 200,000 to 250,000 clones, 70% to 90% recorded once. What was sequenced was peripheral blood. The receptor source for this set is a woman at least 80 years old with acute or convalescent COVID-19. The CDR3 runs from the conserved cysteine through the conserved F or W. A D gene is named only where the DNA matches it firmly. Clone size is not always given. Where it is, it says once, few, many or a class for expanded clones.

J gene: TRBJ1-5
clone size: NA
V gene: TRBV18
D gene: TRBD1
CDR3 length: 15
CDR3 DNA: TGTGCCAGCTCGCAACAGGGGAAAGTCAATCAGCCCCAGCATTTT
CDR3 protein: CASSQQGKVNQPQHF

J gene: TRBJ2-7
clone size: NA
V gene: TRBV7-9
D gene: NA
CDR3 length: 12
CDR3 DNA: TGTGCCAGCAGCTTAGAACTCTTCGAGCAGTACTTC
CDR3 protein: CASSLELFEQYF

J gene: TRBJ2-7
clone size: NA
V gene: TRBV5-3
D gene: NA
CDR3 length: 14
CDR3 DNA: TGTGCCAGAAGCTTGACAGAGAACTCCTACGAGCAGTACTTC
CDR3 protein: CARSLTENSYEQYF

J gene: TRBJ1-2
clone size: NA
V gene: TRBV5-1
D gene: TRBD1
CDR3 length: 13
CDR3 DNA: TGCGCCAGCAGCTCCGGGACAGGGAACGGCTACACCTTC
CDR3 protein: CASSSGTGNGYTF

J gene: TRBJ1-2
clone size: NA
V gene: TRBV28
D gene: NA
CDR3 length: 13
CDR3 DNA: TGTGCCAGCAGTTTTGGGGCGACCGGGGGCTACACCTTC
CDR3 protein: CASSFGATGGYTF

J gene: TRBJ1-6
clone size: few
V gene: TRBV19
D gene: NA
CDR3 length: 15
CDR3 DNA: TGTGCCAGTAGTATAGGTGGGGCAGGGAATTCACCCCTCCACTTT
CDR3 protein: CASSIGGAGNSPLHF

J gene: TRBJ2-2
clone size: NA
V gene: TRBV3-1/TRBV3-2
D gene: NA
CDR3 length: 15
CDR3 DNA: TGTGCCAGCAGCCAAGATCCACACAACACCGGGGAGCTGTTTTTT
CDR3 protein: CASSQDPHNTGELFF

J gene: TRBJ1-6
clone size: NA
V gene: TRBV6-5
D gene: NA
CDR3 length: 14
CDR3 DNA: TGTGCCACCGACGGGGGGGTCTATAATTCACCCCTCCACTTT
CDR3 protein: CATDGGVYNSPLHF

J gene: TRBJ1-2
clone size: NA
V gene: TRBV14
D gene: NA
CDR3 length: 13
CDR3 DNA: TGTGCCAGCAGGCCGGGAGGCAACTATGGCTACACCTTC
CDR3 protein: CASRPGGNYGYTF

J gene: TRBJ2-7
clone size: NA
V gene: TRBV5-1
D gene: NA
CDR3 length: 15
CDR3 DNA: TGCGCCAGCAGCTTGGGGAGGGACCCCGGCCACGAGCAGTACTTC
CDR3 protein: CASSLGRDPGHEQYF

J gene: TRBJ2-3
clone size: NA
V gene: TRBV19
D gene: TRBD2
CDR3 length: 12
CDR3 DNA: TGTGCCAGTAGCGGGGGGTCAAATACGCAGTATTTT
CDR3 protein: CASSGGSNTQYF

J gene: TRBJ1-1
clone size: NA
V gene: TRBV24-1
D gene: NA
CDR3 length: 14
CDR3 DNA: TGTGCCACCAGTGATGCTACAGCGAACACTGAAGCTTTCTTT
CDR3 protein: CATSDATANTEAFF

J gene: TRBJ2-5
clone size: NA
V gene: TRBV7-9
D gene: NA
CDR3 length: 14
CDR3 DNA: TGTGCCAGCAGCCCCCGGGAAGCTCATGAGACCCAGTACTTC
CDR3 protein: CASSPREAHETQYF

J gene: TRBJ2-7
clone size: NA
V gene: TRBV7-2
D gene: TRBD1
CDR3 length: 14
CDR3 DNA: TGTGCCAGCAGCTTAAACAGGGGGCCATACGAGCAGTACTTC
CDR3 protein: CASSLNRGPYEQYF

J gene: TRBJ1-5
clone size: NA
V gene: TRBV5-4
D gene: NA
CDR3 length: 15
CDR3 DNA: TGTGCCAGCAGCTTGTCGACAGACGGCAATCAGCCCCAGCATTTT
CDR3 protein: CASSLSTDGNQPQHF

J gene: TRBJ1-3
clone size: NA
V gene: TRBV6-5
D gene: TRBD1
CDR3 length: 15
CDR3 DNA: TGTGCCAGCGAGATCGGGACAGGGGGAGGAAACACCATATATTTT
CDR3 protein: CASEIGTGGGNTIYF

J gene: TRBJ2-6
clone size: NA
V gene: TRBV5-5
D gene: TRBD1
CDR3 length: 16
CDR3 DNA: TGTGCCAGCAGCCCGGCGGGACAGGGAGGCTCCAACGTCCTGACTTTC
CDR3 protein: CASSPAGQGGSNVLTF

J gene: TRBJ1-5
clone size: NA
V gene: TRBV10-3
D gene: NA
CDR3 length: 15
CDR3 DNA: TGTGCCATCAGTGAGTCGGGATGGGAGTGGCAGCCCCAGCATTTT
CDR3 protein: CAISESGWEWQPQHF

J gene: TRBJ1-5
clone size: few
V gene: TRBV7-2
D gene: NA
CDR3 length: 14
CDR3 DNA: TGTGCCAGCAGCTCACAGGGTCGCAATCAGCCCCAGCATTTT
CDR3 protein: CASSSQGRNQPQHF

J gene: TRBJ1-1
clone size: NA
V gene: TRBV20-1
D gene: TRBD1
CDR3 length: 14
CDR3 DNA: TGCAGTGCTAGTGACAGGGGACGAAACACTGAAGCTTTCTTT
CDR3 protein: CSASDRGRNTEAFF

J gene: TRBJ1-4
clone size: NA
V gene: TRBV29-1
D gene: NA
CDR3 length: 12
CDR3 DNA: TGCAGCGTTGCCCCCATTAATGAAAAACTGTTTTTT
CDR3 protein: CSVAPINEKLFF

J gene: TRBJ1-6
clone size: NA
V gene: TRBV11-3
D gene: NA
CDR3 length: 15
CDR3 DNA: TGTGCCAGCAGCTTATCAGGGGCTAGTAATTCACCCCTCCACTTT
CDR3 protein: CASSLSGASNSPLHF

J gene: TRBJ2-2
clone size: once
V gene: TRBV19
D gene: TRBD1
CDR3 length: 14
CDR3 DNA: TGTGCCAGCCGACCCGGGACAGGGGCCGGGGAGCTGTTTTTT
CDR3 protein: CASRPGTGAGELFF

J gene: TRBJ2-1
clone size: NA
V gene: TRBV12-3/TRBV12-4
D gene: NA
CDR3 length: 11
CDR3 DNA: TGTGCCAGCCAACTAGGGCGTGAGCAGTTCTTC
CDR3 protein: CASQLGREQFF

J gene: TRBJ1-2
clone size: many
V gene: TRBV30
D gene: NA
CDR3 length: 13
CDR3 DNA: TGTCCCTACACCGCCGGGGGGCCGGGGGGCTACACCTTC
CDR3 protein: CPYTAGGPGGYTF

J gene: TRBJ2-3
clone size: NA
V gene: TRBV10-3
D gene: TRBD1
CDR3 length: 19
CDR3 DNA: TGTGCCATCAGTGAGCAGGGGACAGGGTTCCGCGCTAGCACAGATACGCAGTATTTT
CDR3 protein: CAISEQGTGFRASTDTQYF

J gene: TRBJ1-3
clone size: NA
V gene: TRBV19
D gene: TRBD1
CDR3 length: 14
CDR3 DNA: TGTGCCAGTACTGGGACAGGGGTTAGAAACACCATATATTTT
CDR3 protein: CASTGTGVRNTIYF

J gene: TRBJ2-2
clone size: NA
V gene: TRBV3-1/TRBV3-2
D gene: TRBD2
CDR3 length: 18
CDR3 DNA: TGTGCCAGCAGACCGACTAGCGGGAGTGCCCGAAACACCGGGGAGCTGTTTTTT
CDR3 protein: CASRPTSGSARNTGELFF

J gene: TRBJ2-5
clone size: NA
V gene: TRBV25-1
D gene: NA
CDR3 length: 16
CDR3 DNA: TGTGCCAGCAGTGAATATGGGGGGGCTGTCGGAGAGACCCAGTACTTC
CDR3 protein: CASSEYGGAVGETQYF

J gene: TRBJ2-7
clone size: NA
V gene: TRBV5-4
D gene: TRBD1
CDR3 length: 14
CDR3 DNA: TGTGCCAGCAGCTTCGGCAGGGGGTCCTACGAGCAGTACTTC
CDR3 protein: CASSFGRGSYEQYF

J gene: TRBJ1-1
clone size: NA
V gene: TRBV28
D gene: TRBD1
CDR3 length: 13
CDR3 DNA: TGTGCCAGCAGCCGAACAGGGGTCGGAGCAGCTTTCTTT
CDR3 protein: CASSRTGVGAAFF

J gene: TRBJ1-2
clone size: NA
V gene: TRBV5-1
D gene: NA
CDR3 length: 14
CDR3 DNA: TGCGCCAGCAGCTTGGGGGGCAGGGCGAATGGCTACACCTTC
CDR3 protein: CASSLGGRANGYTF

J gene: TRBJ1-1
clone size: many
V gene: TRBV11-3
D gene: NA
CDR3 length: 13
CDR3 DNA: TGTGCCAGCAGCTTGGAGATGAACACTGAAGCTTTCTTT
CDR3 protein: CASSLEMNTEAFF

J gene: TRBJ1-3
clone size: NA
V gene: TRBV5-1
D gene: NA
CDR3 length: 16
CDR3 DNA: TGCGCCAGCAGCTTGGCCGAAATCAGGGGTTTAAACACCATATATTTT
CDR3 protein: CASSLAEIRGLNTIYF

J gene: TRBJ2-1
clone size: once
V gene: TRBV15
D gene: TRBD1
CDR3 length: 15
CDR3 DNA: TGTGCCACCAGCAGAGTACCACAGGGGGAATTTGAGCAGTTCTTC
CDR3 protein: CATSRVPQGEFEQFF

J gene: TRBJ2-1
clone size: NA
V gene: TRBV25-1
D gene: TRBD1
CDR3 length: 14
CDR3 DNA: TGTGCCAGCAGAAGACAGGGTCCCTACAATGAGCAGTTCTTC
CDR3 protein: CASRRQGPYNEQFF

J gene: TRBJ2-5
clone size: NA
V gene: TRBV6-5
D gene: NA
CDR3 length: 13
CDR3 DNA: TGTGCCACCTGGCAGAACCGTCAAGAGACCCAGTACTTC
CDR3 protein: CATWQNRQETQYF

J gene: TRBJ2-1
clone size: NA
V gene: TRBV18
D gene: NA
CDR3 length: 13
CDR3 DNA: TGTGCCAGCTCACGACGACTAGTAAATGAGCAGTTCTTC
CDR3 protein: CASSRRLVNEQFF

J gene: TRBJ1-1
clone size: NA
V gene: TRBV27
D gene: NA
CDR3 length: 16
CDR3 DNA: TGTGCCAGCAGTTTCTCTTGGACAGCGGCGAACACTGAAGCTTTCTTT
CDR3 protein: CASSFSWTAANTEAFF

J gene: TRBJ1-2
clone size: few
V gene: TRBV19
D gene: NA
CDR3 length: 16
CDR3 DNA: TGTGCCAGTAGGTCCGCAGGGGTTGCTGGGGGCTATGGCTACACCTTC
CDR3 protein: CASRSAGVAGGYGYTF